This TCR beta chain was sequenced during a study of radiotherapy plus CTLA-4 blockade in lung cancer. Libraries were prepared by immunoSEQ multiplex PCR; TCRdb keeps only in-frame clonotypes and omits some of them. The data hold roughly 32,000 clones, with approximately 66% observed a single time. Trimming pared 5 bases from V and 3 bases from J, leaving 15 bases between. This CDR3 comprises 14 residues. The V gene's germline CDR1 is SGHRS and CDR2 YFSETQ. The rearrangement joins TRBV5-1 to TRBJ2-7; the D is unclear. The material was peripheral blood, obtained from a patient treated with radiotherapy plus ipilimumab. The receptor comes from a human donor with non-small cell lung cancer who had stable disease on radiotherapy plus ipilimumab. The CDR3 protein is CASSSNRAFYEQYF. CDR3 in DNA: TGCGCCAGCAGTTCTAACAGAGCCTTCTACGAGCAGTACTTC.